The 15 T cell receptor beta chains listed next were all sequenced from one sample in a study of T cells after yellow fever vaccination. One entry per CDR3 protein, called by TCRdb with MiXCR from the 5' RACE reads. In the table there are a few hundred thousand distinct CDR3 sequences, approximately 4.3% of which are singletons. Specimen: PBMCs, collected 15 days after the yellow fever booster vaccination. The source of these receptors is a man aged 18 to 30 who received the YFV17D yellow fever vaccine.

The chain combines TRBV7-2 with TRBJ2-1; unclear D gene. The CDR3 totals 15 residues. Deletions cut 1 base from V and 3 bases from J, with 10 bases between. Germline values: CDR1 SGHTA, CDR2 FQGNSA. The CDR3 DNA reads as TGTGCCAGCAGCTTAGGAATCACCGGCTACAATGAGCAGTTCTTC. Protein sequence: CASSLGITGYNEQFF. Complete variable domain (other parts from reference TRBV7-2 and TRBJ2-1): GAGVSQSPSNKVTEKGKDVELRCDPISGHTALYWYRQSLGQGLEFLIYFQGNSAPDKSGLPSDRFSAERTGGSVSTLTIQRTQQEDSAVYLCASSLGITGYNEQFFGPGTRLTVL.

This clonotype has ten or more counts. The chain is built from TRBV7-2 and TRBJ2-7; no firm D call. V lost 3 bases to trimming and J lost 0 bases, with 6 bases between them. The CDR3 extends over 13 amino acids. The germline V gene encodes CDR1 SGHTA and CDR2 FQGNSA. DNA for the CDR3: TGTGCCAGCAGCTTCGACCCCTCCTACGAGCAGTACGTC. This gives the protein CASSFDPSYEQYV.

This clonotype was observed many times. The chain recombines TRBV5-1 with TRBJ2-7; 10 bases line up with TRBD2. Trimming removed 4 bases from V and 1 base from J; junction bases left unmatched: 5. There are 15 residues in the CDR3. CDR1 is SGHRS and CDR2 is YFSETQ in the germline V gene. The CDR3 DNA sequence: TGCGCCAGCAGCAGGAGTAGCGGGGGGTCCTACGAGCAGTACGTC. Its translation is CASSRSSGGSYEQYV.

This clonotype was counted at least ten times. V is TRBV27 and J is TRBJ2-2; D is unclear. Per germline, CDR1 MNHEY and CDR2 SMNVEV (reference sequence). The V gene lost 8 bases and the J gene lost 4 bases, with 11 bases spanning the gap. This CDR3 spans 13 amino acids. The CDR3 coding sequence is TGTGCCAGCGGGCTTCTCTCCACCGGGGAGCTGTTTTTT. This translates into CASGLLSTGELFF.

This clonotype was detected only a few times. The gene calls are TRBV20-1 and TRBJ2-7; 7 bases fit TRBD2. Looked up from germline, CDR1 is DFQATT and CDR2 is SNEGSKA (reference sequence). V trimming: 6 bases; J trimming: 3 bases; junction bases outside the gene matches: 11. This CDR3 region has 14 residues. The CDR3, as DNA: TGCAGTGCCACCCCTGCGGGGGTTATCTACGAGCAGTACGTC. Translation: CSATPAGVIYEQYV.

This clonotype has more than one count but fewer than ten. This sequence joins TRBV7-9 and TRBJ1-1; D uncertain. Germline V gene lookup returns CDR1 SEHNR and CDR2 FQNEAQ (reference sequence). This CDR3 contains 11 residues. The CDR3 DNA sequence: TGTGCGCCTTCCCCCGTCACTGAAGCTTTCTTT. Its translation: CAPSPVTEAFF. Together with reference TRBV7-9 and TRBJ1-1, the CDR3 gives the full variable domain: DTGVSQNPRHKITKRGQNVTFRCDPISEHNRLYWYRQTLGQGPEFLTYFQNEAQLEKSRLLSDRFSAERPKGSFSTLEIQRTEQGDSAMYLCAPSPVTEAFFGQGTRLTVV.

This clonotype occurred a few times. This CDR3 reads CATSSPGQGIYGYTF. CDR3 DNA sequence: TGTGCCACCAGCAGTCCGGGACAGGGGATCTATGGCTACACCTTC. V and J are TRBV15 and TRBJ1-2, with TRBD1 identical over 10 bases. CDR3 length equals 15 residues. Germline loops: CDR1 LNHNV, CDR2 YYDKDF (reference sequence). The V and J ends lost 3 bases and 4 bases, in that order; junction bases with no gene match: 5.

This clonotype came up a few times. The chain links TRBV9 to TRBJ1-2; possibly TRBD1 for D (5 bases). Germline V gene data show CDR1 as SGDLS and CDR2 as YYNGEE. The CDR3 has 15 amino acids. Trimming shortened V by 4 bases and J by 0 bases, and 13 bases separated the two germline ends. CDR3 sequence reads: CASSPGPFANYGYTF. CDR3 in DNA: TGTGCCAGCAGCCCAGGGCCCTTCGCTAACTATGGCTACACCTTC.

This clonotype turned up a few times. The CDR3 DNA is TGTGCCAGCAGCTTAGAGCAGTACCGTCATGAGCAGTTCTTC. Protein sequence: CASSLEQYRHEQFF. The chain links TRBV7-2 to TRBJ2-1; the D is unclear. The CDR3 loop spans 14 amino acids. Germline CDR1 and CDR2: SGHTA and FQGNSA. Trimming left V 1 base short and J 8 bases short, with 12 bases between. Filled out from reference TRBV7-2 and TRBJ2-1, the complete variable domain reads GAGVSQSPSNKVTEKGKDVELRCDPISGHTALYWYRQSLGQGLEFLIYFQGNSAPDKSGLPSDRFSAERTGGSVSTLTIQRTQQEDSAVYLCASSLEQYRHEQFFGPGTRLTVL.

This clonotype was detected ten times or more. The gene calls are TRBV7-2 and TRBJ2-5, with 12 bases fitting TRBD2. The CDR3 loop spans 15 amino acids. Germline V gives CDR1 SGHTA, CDR2 FQGNSA. With 2 bases clipped from V and 3 bases from J, the junction kept 1 base outside the gene matches. The CDR3 DNA reads as TGTGCCAGCAGCTTACGGACTAGCGGGAAAGAGACCCAGTACTTC. This encodes CASSLRTSGKETQYF.

This clonotype showed up many times. The V and J genes are TRBV18 and TRBJ1-6, with D unclear. V was clipped by 6 bases and J by 8 bases, with 14 bases between them. Germline values: CDR1 KGHSH, CDR2 LQKENI. The CDR3 is made up of 14 amino acids. The CDR3 DNA reads as TGTGCCAGCTCCGAAGGCGGAGTCGATTCACCCCTCCACTTT. Translated: CASSEGGVDSPLHF.

The chain recombines TRBV29-1 with TRBJ1-4; D is ambiguous. The CDR3 totals 14 residues. CDR1 and CDR2 from the germline V gene are SQVTM and ANQGSEA. V lost 2 bases to trimming and J lost 0 bases, with 7 bases between them. The CDR3 bases are TGCAGCGTTGAACCCCGAGCAACTAATGAAAAACTGTTTTTT. Translation gives CSVEPRATNEKLFF.

This clonotype was seen a handful of times. The chain is built from TRBV20-1 and TRBJ2-1; D is ambiguous. V was pared by 7 bases and J by 5 bases, with 6 bases between. CDR1 and CDR2 from the germline V gene are DFQATT and SNEGSKA (reference sequence). The CDR3 is 10 amino acids. The DNA of the CDR3 is TGCAGTGGAGAGGACAATGAGCAGTTCTTC. Its translation is CSGEDNEQFF.

In this sample, this clonotype turned up many times. This sequence joins TRBV24-1 and TRBJ2-1; 8 bases agree with TRBD2. J gave up 3 bases and V 0 bases, and 3 bases lay outside the gene matches. Looked up from germline, CDR1 is KGHDR and CDR2 is SFDVKD. CDR3 length equals 16 residues. CDR3 region: CATSDLTSGLYNEQFF. In nucleotides, the CDR3 is TGTGCCACCAGTGATTTGACTAGCGGACTCTACAATGAGCAGTTCTTC.

This clonotype has ten or more counts. The V call is TRBV20-1, the J call TRBJ2-1, with 8 positions matching TRBD2. Trimming took 6 bases from V and 2 from J; bases not matched to a gene: 6. CDR3 length: 14 residues. The germline CDR1 and CDR2 sequences are DFQATT and SNEGSKA (reference sequence). The CDR3 DNA follows: TGCAGTGCAACGGGGGGGGATGCCTACAATGAGCAGTTCTTC. It is translated as CSATGGDAYNEQFF.